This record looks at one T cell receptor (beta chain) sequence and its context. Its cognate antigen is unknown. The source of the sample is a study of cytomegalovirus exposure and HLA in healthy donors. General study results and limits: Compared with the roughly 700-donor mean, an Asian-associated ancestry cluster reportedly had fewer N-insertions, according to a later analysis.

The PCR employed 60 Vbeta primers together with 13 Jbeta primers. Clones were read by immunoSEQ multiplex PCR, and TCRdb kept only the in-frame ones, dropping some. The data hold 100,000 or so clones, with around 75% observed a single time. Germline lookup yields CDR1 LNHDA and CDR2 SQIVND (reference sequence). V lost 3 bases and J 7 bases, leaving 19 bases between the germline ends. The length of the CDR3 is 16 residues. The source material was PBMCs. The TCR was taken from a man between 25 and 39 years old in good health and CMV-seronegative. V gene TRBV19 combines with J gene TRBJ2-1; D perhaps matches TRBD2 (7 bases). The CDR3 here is CASSISYGGLRNEQFF. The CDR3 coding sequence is TGTGCCAGTAGTATTTCTTACGGGGGGCTAAGAAATGAGCAGTTCTTC.